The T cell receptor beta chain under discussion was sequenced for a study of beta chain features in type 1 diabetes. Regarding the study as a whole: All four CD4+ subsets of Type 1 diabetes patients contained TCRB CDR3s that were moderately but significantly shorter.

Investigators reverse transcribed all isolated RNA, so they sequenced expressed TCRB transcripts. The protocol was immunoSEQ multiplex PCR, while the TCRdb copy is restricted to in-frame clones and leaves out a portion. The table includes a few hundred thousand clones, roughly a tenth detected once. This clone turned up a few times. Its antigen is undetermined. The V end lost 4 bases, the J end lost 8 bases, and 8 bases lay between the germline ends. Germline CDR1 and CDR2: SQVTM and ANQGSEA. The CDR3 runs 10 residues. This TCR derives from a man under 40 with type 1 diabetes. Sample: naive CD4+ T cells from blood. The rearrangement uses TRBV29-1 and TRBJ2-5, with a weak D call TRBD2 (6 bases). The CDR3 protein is CSVGTKTQYF. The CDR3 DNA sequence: TGCAGCGTTGGGACTAAAACCCAGTACTTC.